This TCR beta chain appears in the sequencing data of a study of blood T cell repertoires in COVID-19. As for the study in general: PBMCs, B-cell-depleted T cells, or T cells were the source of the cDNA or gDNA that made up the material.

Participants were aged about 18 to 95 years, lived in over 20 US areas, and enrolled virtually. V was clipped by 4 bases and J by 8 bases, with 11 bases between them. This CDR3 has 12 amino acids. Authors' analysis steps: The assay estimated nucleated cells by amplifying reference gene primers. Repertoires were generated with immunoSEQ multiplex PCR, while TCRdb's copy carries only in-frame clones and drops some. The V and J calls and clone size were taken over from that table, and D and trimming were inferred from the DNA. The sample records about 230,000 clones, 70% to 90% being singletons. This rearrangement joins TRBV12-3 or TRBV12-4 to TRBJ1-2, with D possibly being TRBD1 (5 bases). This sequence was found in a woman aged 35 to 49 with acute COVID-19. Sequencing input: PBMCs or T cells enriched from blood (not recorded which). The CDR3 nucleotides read TGTGCCAGCAGTTCAGGGTTCTCCGGCTACACCTTC. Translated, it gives CASSSGFSGYTF.